A single sample is the source of the 30 T cell receptor beta chains below, sequenced in a study of T cells after yellow fever vaccination (dated 2019 in TCRdb). Receptor amplification or capture employed 5' RACE. Sequenced on an Illumina HiSeq 2500. The raw public reads went through TCRdb reprocessing: fastp at Q25, MiXCR clone calling, in-frame beta chains kept. A single entry per CDR3 protein holds the most common genes and DNA from its merged rows. This sample is represented by tens of thousands of distinct CDR3 sequences; more than 5.5% of them were singletons. Of the sample, approximately 31% is held by the ten largest clones. In light of the paper, this sample's treatment or condition label describes: live attenuated yellow fever vaccine strain. The sample consisted of CD8+ T cells sorted from PBMCs, taken 10 days after the first yellow fever vaccination. The origin of the receptors is a man aged 18 to 30 who received the YFV17D yellow fever vaccine.

This clonotype was seen at least ten times. The gene calls are TRBV7-2 and TRBJ1-6, with 7 bases lining up with TRBD1. This CDR3 region has 15 residues. V dropped 7 bases and J dropped 5; count of bases not matched to a gene: 8. Germline lookup yields CDR1 SGHTA and CDR2 FQGNSA. DNA of the CDR3: TGTGCCAGCAACCAAAGGGACAGAAATAATTCACCCCTCCACTTT. It yields the protein CASNQRDRNNSPLHF.

In this sample, this clonotype turned up a few times. The chain combines TRBV3-1 with TRBJ2-7; D call uncertain. CDR1 is LGHDT and CDR2 is YNNKEL in the germline V gene (reference sequence). This CDR3 is built from 14 residues. V lost 2 bases to trimming and J lost 2 bases, with 10 bases between them. CDR3 protein: CASSQTKVPYEQYF. CDR3 DNA: TGTGCCAGCAGCCAAACGAAAGTACCCTACGAGCAGTACTTC.

There are many counts of this clonotype. The chain uses TRBV6-5 and TRBJ2-7, with unresolved D. The CDR3 covers 13 residues. The ends were cut back, 6 bases at V and 3 bases at J, with 12 bases in the middle. Germline V gives CDR1 MNHEY, CDR2 SVGAGI. CDR3: CASRRSELYEQYV. Written as DNA, the CDR3 is TGTGCCAGCAGACGTTCAGAACTCTACGAGCAGTACGTC.

This clonotype was observed at least ten times. The chain employs TRBV27 and TRBJ1-2; maybe TRBD1 (6 bases). The V gene's germline CDR1 is MNHEY and CDR2 SMNVEV (reference sequence). Between the trimmed V and J ends, which lost 3 bases and 4 bases, there was a span of 15 bases. This CDR3 has 15 residues. CDR3 sequence (DNA): TGTGCCAGCAGTTTCTTCGGGGGCGATAGCTATGGCTACACCTTC. Its translation: CASSFFGGDSYGYTF.

In its sample, this clonotype was seen many times. This chain links TRBV11-2 with TRBJ2-4; D possibly matches TRBD1 or TRBD2 (5 bases each). V lost 2 bases and J 3 bases, leaving 11 bases between the germline ends. The CDR3 length is 15 residues. The germline CDR1 and CDR2 sequences are SGHAT and FQNNGV. The CDR3: CASSLSLGDKNIQYF. The CDR3 nucleotides read TGTGCCAGCAGCTTATCCCTGGGGGACAAAAACATTCAGTACTTC.

This clonotype has ten or more counts. The V and J genes are TRBV12-3 or TRBV12-4 and TRBJ2-5, with 10 bases aligning to TRBD2. V shed 7 bases and J 3 bases; nucleotides not matched to a gene: 5. The CDR3 is made up of 14 amino acids. The DNA for the CDR3 is TGTGCCAGCACCTTAGCGGGGGGAAAAGAGACCCAGTACTTC. Translated: CASTLAGGKETQYF.

There are many counts of this clonotype. The chain links TRBV10-2 to TRBJ1-3; the D is unclear. The CDR3 length is 12 residues. V lost 4 bases and J lost 7, with 8 bases in between. From germline, CDR1 is WSHSY and CDR2 SAAADI. In DNA form, the CDR3 reads TGCGCCAGCAGTGCGGATGACAACACCATATATTTT. This codes for CASSADDNTIYF.

There are many counts of this clonotype. The rearrangement links TRBV4-1 to TRBJ2-1; 12 bases line up with TRBD2. Unmatched junction bases numbered 8, after V lost 4 bases and J lost 7 bases. Looked up from germline, CDR1 is MGHRA and CDR2 is YSYEKL. CDR3 size: 16 residues. The CDR3, as DNA: TGCGCCAGCAGCCCAGCTAGCGGGGGGGCACTTAATGAGCAGTTCTTC. Translating gives CASSPASGGALNEQFF.

About this clonotype itself: This may be a read error, as it is one base from a much larger clone. The rearrangement uses TRBV4-3 and TRBJ2-7; D could derive from TRBD1 or TRBD2 (5 bases each). CDR3 length equals 17 residues. Germline CDR1 reads LGHNA; CDR2 reads YSLEER. CDR3 sequence reads: CSSSQGPGRETSYEQYF. The DNA of the CDR3 is TGCTCCAGCAGCCAAGGGCCGGGCAGGGAGACCTCCTACGAGCAGTACTTC.

There are many counts of this clonotype. This chain joins TRBV11-2 and TRBJ2-7, with unresolved D. Deletions cut 1 base from V and 1 base from J, with 8 bases between. The germline CDR1 and CDR2 sequences are SGHAT and FQNNGV. The length of the CDR3 is 14 residues. The CDR3 sequence: CASSLGPVSYEQYV. The CDR3 nucleotides read TGTGCCAGCAGCTTAGGTCCGGTGTCCTACGAGCAGTACGTC.

This clonotype came up many times. V usage is TRBV28 and J usage is TRBJ2-7; no clear D gene. CDR3 length: 11 amino acids. CDR1 MDHEN and CDR2 SYDVKM come from the germline V gene. V gave up 3 bases and J gave up 6 bases, with 6 bases separating them. CDR3 in DNA: TGTGCCAGCAGTTTTACGTCCGAGCAGTACTTC. Translating gives CASSFTSEQYF.

The rearrangement uses TRBV12-3 or TRBV12-4 and TRBJ1-1; D might be TRBD1 (5 bases). Trimming took off 3 bases at V and 11 bases at J, with 10 bases between the two ends. The CDR3 extends over 11 amino acids. The CDR3 bases are TGTGCCAGCAGTTTCTGGGGCGGGGCTTTCTTT. Its translation: CASSFWGGAFF.

This chain joins TRBV4-1 and TRBJ1-6, with 8 bases that match TRBD1. V shed 4 bases and J 7 bases; nucleotides not matched to a gene: 9. This CDR3 has 16 residues. Germline V gives CDR1 MGHRA, CDR2 YSYEKL. CDR3 sequence reads: CASSRPGTGGNSPLHF. CDR3 bases: TGCGCCAGCAGCCGACCGGGCACAGGGGGAAATTCACCCCTCCACTTT.

The V and J genes are TRBV12-3 or TRBV12-4 and TRBJ2-3; TRBD2 matches at 10 bases. The V segment lost 3 bases and the J segment 8 bases; nucleotides outside the gene matches: 5. This CDR3 has 14 residues. CDR3 loop: CASSLSGGAATQYF. CDR3 DNA: TGTGCCAGCAGTTTGAGCGGGGGGGCCGCTACGCAGTATTTT.

This clonotype showed up many times. This rearrangement joins TRBV15 to TRBJ1-2; D is unclear. There are 11 residues in the CDR3. The V gene's germline CDR1 is LNHNV and CDR2 YYDKDF (reference sequence). Between the trimmed V and J ends, which lost 0 bases and 9 bases, there was a span of 5 bases. CDR3 nucleotide sequence: TGTGCCACCAGCAGAGATTCCCGCTACACCTTC. Translated: CATSRDSRYTF.

The table lists this clonotype with many counts. This chain links TRBV27 with TRBJ1-6; TRBD1 aligns across 9 bases. CDR1 and CDR2 (germline): MNHEY, SMNVEV (reference sequence). There are 14 residues in the CDR3. Trimming at V came to 3 bases and at J to 12 bases, leaving 6 bases not matched to a gene. CDR3 region: CASSFRQGVKPLHF. CDR3 in DNA: TGTGCCAGCAGTTTTCGACAGGGGGTGAAACCCCTCCACTTT.

This clonotype was seen ten or more times. The chain uses TRBV12-3 or TRBV12-4 and TRBJ2-1, with D unresolved. Trimming took off 6 bases at V and 4 bases at J, with 4 bases between the two ends. This CDR3 region has 11 residues. The CDR3 region is CASSVYNEQFF. Here the CDR3 DNA reads TGTGCCAGCAGCGTATACAATGAGCAGTTCTTC.

There are a few counts of this clonotype. The CDR3 region has the DNA TGTGCCAGCAGCTCGGGACAGGCCGATGGCTACACCTTC. Translated: CASSSGQADGYTF. This chain joins TRBV7-3 and TRBJ1-2, with 8 bases identical to TRBD1. Germline loops: CDR1 SGHTA, CDR2 FQGTGA. The trim removed 4 bases at V and 6 bases at J, leaving 4 bases unmatched. The CDR3 covers 13 residues.

This clonotype was seen at least ten times. The chain couples TRBV7-9 to TRBJ1-1; D unresolved. The CDR3 totals 12 residues. From germline, CDR1 is SEHNR and CDR2 FQNEAQ (reference sequence). V was pared by 5 bases and J by 1 base, with 5 bases between. The CDR3 DNA follows: TGTGCCAGCAGCCGAAAGAACACTGAAGCTTTCTTT. This translates into CASSRKNTEAFF.

This clonotype was detected a few times. The rearrangement uses TRBV28 and TRBJ2-1, with a tentative D call TRBD1 (6 bases). V lost 6 bases and J lost 5, with 17 bases in between. The CDR3 totals 15 residues. CDR1 and CDR2 from the germline V gene are MDHEN and SYDVKM. The CDR3 reads CASSLPYRVDNEQFF. The CDR3 nucleotides read TGTGCCAGCAGCCTACCATACAGGGTCGACAATGAGCAGTTCTTC.

This clonotype was detected ten times or more. The chain links TRBV5-1 to TRBJ2-3; D might be TRBD2 (5 bases). The CDR3 length is 17 residues. Between the trimmed V and J ends, which lost 1 base and 0 bases, there was a span of 15 bases. CDR1 is SGHRS, CDR2 YFSETQ, per germline. This CDR3 is CASSLPSSGESTDTQYF. The DNA for the CDR3 is TGCGCCAGCAGCTTGCCCAGCTCCGGGGAGAGCACAGATACGCAGTATTTT. The whole variable domain, remainder taken from reference TRBV5-1 and TRBJ2-3, is KAGVTQTPRYLIKTRGQQVTLSCSPISGHRSVSWYQQTPGQGLQFLFEYFSETQRNKGNFPGRFSGRQFSNSRSEMNVSTLELGDSALYLCASSLPSSGESTDTQYFGPGTRLTVL.

This clonotype was picked up many times. V is TRBV7-6 and J is TRBJ2-1; 8 bases are shared with TRBD2. V was clipped by 2 bases and J by 8 bases; unmatched bases: 8. The CDR3 extends over 15 amino acids. Germline-derived CDR1 and CDR2 are SGHVS and FNYEAQ. The CDR3 spells CASSLNPTGGDEQFF. In nucleotides, the CDR3 is TGTGCCAGCAGCTTAAACCCCACGGGAGGGGATGAGCAGTTCTTC.

Ten or more counts support this clonotype. CDR3 nucleotide sequence: TGCGCCAGCAGCAAGGGGACCCTGGACGAAAAACTGTTTTTT. Its translation: CASSKGTLDEKLFF. This chain uses TRBV5-1 with TRBJ1-4; D perhaps matches TRBD1 (5 bases). Germline V gene data show CDR1 as SGHRS and CDR2 as YFSETQ. V lost 4 bases, J lost 8 bases, and 15 bases lay in between. This CDR3 is built from 14 residues.

The table lists this clonotype with many counts. V is TRBV10-3 and J is TRBJ2-2, with 7 bases that match TRBD1. The CDR3 consists of 14 residues. With 6 bases clipped from V and 0 bases from J, the junction kept 1 base outside the gene matches. CDR1 is ENHRY and CDR2 is SYGVKD in the germline V gene. CDR3 region: CAIRGTANTGELFF. The CDR3 region has the DNA TGTGCCATCAGGGGGACAGCGAACACCGGGGAGCTGTTTTTT.

This clonotype was detected many times. The J gene is TRBJ1-5, the V gene TRBV4-1; D unclear. Germline lookup yields CDR1 MGHRA and CDR2 YSYEKL. With 3 bases removed from V and 4 bases from J, the gap between germline ends came to 13 bases. This CDR3 is built from 15 residues. This CDR3 is CASSHRWVSNQPQHF. For the CDR3, the DNA is TGCGCCAGCAGCCATCGCTGGGTCTCAAATCAGCCCCAGCATTTT.

This clonotype has at least ten counts. This chain links TRBV14 with TRBJ2-7; possibly TRBD1 for D (5 bases). The CDR3 has 11 amino acids. Looked up from germline, CDR1 is SGHDN and CDR2 is FVKESK. The V end was cut by 3 bases, the J end by 11 bases, with 11 bases between. Here the CDR3 reads CASSHTGWEYF. DNA for the CDR3: TGTGCCAGCAGCCATACAGGTTGGGAGTACTTC.

This clonotype was observed at least ten times. This chain links TRBV12-3 or TRBV12-4 with TRBJ2-1; 8 bases line up with TRBD2. There are 13 residues in the CDR3. Trimming removed 6 bases from V and 9 bases from J; junction bases left unmatched: 7. The CDR3 here is CASSRGTSGEQFF. CDR3 DNA: TGTGCCAGCAGCCGCGGGACTAGTGGTGAGCAGTTCTTC.

This clonotype showed up many times. The J gene is TRBJ2-7, the V gene TRBV4-1; D unresolved. The germline gives CDR1 MGHRA, CDR2 YSYEKL. Trimming shortened V by 3 bases and J by 3 bases, and 9 bases separated the two germline ends. The CDR3 has 13 residues. This CDR3 is CASSHQIGYEQYV. In nucleotides, the CDR3 is TGCGCCAGCAGCCACCAGATCGGCTACGAGCAGTACGTC.

In its sample, this clonotype was seen many times. The chain recombines TRBV5-6 with TRBJ2-2; D is ambiguous. CDR3 length equals 17 residues. V dropped 3 bases and J dropped 5 bases, with 20 bases sitting between them. Germline V gene data show CDR1 as SGHDT and CDR2 as YYEEEE. The chain's CDR3 is CASSSSDGWGWTGELFF. DNA for the CDR3: TGTGCCAGCAGCTCGTCTGACGGCTGGGGTTGGACCGGGGAGCTGTTTTTT.

The chain joins TRBV18 to TRBJ2-1; a possible D gene is TRBD1 (5 bases). The CDR3 loop spans 18 amino acids. V was pared by 2 bases and J by 0 bases, with 17 bases between. The germline V gene has CDR1 KGHSH and CDR2 LQKENI. CDR3 in amino acids: CASSPKAKQVGSYNEQFF. The CDR3 DNA reads TGTGCCAGCTCACCAAAGGCGAAACAGGTCGGCTCCTACAATGAGCAGTTCTTC.